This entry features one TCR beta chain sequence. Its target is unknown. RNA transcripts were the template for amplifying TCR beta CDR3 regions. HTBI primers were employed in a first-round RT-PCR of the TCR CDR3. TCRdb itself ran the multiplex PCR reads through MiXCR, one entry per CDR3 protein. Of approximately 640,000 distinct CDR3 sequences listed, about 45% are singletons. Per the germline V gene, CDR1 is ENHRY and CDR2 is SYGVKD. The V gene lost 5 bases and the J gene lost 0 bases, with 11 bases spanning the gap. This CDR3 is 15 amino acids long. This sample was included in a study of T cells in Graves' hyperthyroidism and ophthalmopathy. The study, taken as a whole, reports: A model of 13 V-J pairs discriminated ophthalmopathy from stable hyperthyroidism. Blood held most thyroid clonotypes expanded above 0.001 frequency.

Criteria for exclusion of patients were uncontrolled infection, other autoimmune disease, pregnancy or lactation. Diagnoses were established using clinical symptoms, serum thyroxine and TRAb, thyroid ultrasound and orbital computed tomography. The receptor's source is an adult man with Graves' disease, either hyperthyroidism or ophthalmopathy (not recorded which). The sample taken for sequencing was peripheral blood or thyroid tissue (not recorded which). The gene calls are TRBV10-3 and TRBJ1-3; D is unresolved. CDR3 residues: CAISPLTYSGNTIYF. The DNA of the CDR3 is TGTGCCATCAGTCCCCTCACTTACTCTGGAAACACCATATATTTT.